These 28 T cell receptor beta chains originate from one sample sequenced in a study of T cells in localized non-small cell lung cancer. Profiled with immunoSEQ multiplex PCR; TCRdb holds only in-frame clones, not every one. The data contain approximately 15,000 clones, around 85% of them seen just once; the ten biggest clones take up 24%. Source: peripheral blood, taken before any cancer treatment. The receptors here all came from a female donor older than 55 with stage I squamous cell lung carcinoma.

The V and J genes are TRBV5-1 and TRBJ2-1; either TRBD1 or TRBD2 may fit D (5 bases each). V was shortened by 4 bases and J by 9 bases, with 11 bases between the two germline ends. The CDR3 runs to 12 residues. Looked up from germline, CDR1 is SGHRS and CDR2 is YFSETQ. The CDR3 protein is CASSLPGPEQFF. The CDR3, as DNA: TGCGCCAGCAGCCTCCCGGGGCCTGAGCAGTTCTTC. The full variable domain, with the rest looked up from reference TRBV5-1 and TRBJ2-1, is KAGVTQTPRYLIKTRGQQVTLSCSPISGHRSVSWYQQTPGQGLQFLFEYFSETQRNKGNFPGRFSGRQFSNSRSEMNVSTLELGDSALYLCASSLPGPEQFFGPGTRLTVL.

This chain connects TRBV7-2 to TRBJ1-1; TRBD1 matches 11 bases. The CDR3 sequence is 15 residues long. The V and J ends lost 5 bases and 1 base, in that order; junction bases with no gene match: 3. Per germline, CDR1 SGHTA and CDR2 FQGNSA. This chain's CDR3 is CASSPDRGPNTEAFF. The CDR3 DNA is TGTGCCAGCAGCCCGGACAGGGGGCCGAACACTGAAGCTTTCTTT.

V is TRBV18 and J is TRBJ1-1, with D possibly matching TRBD1 (5 bases). Looked up from germline, CDR1 is KGHSH and CDR2 is LQKENI. The CDR3 spans 12 residues. Trimming removed 2 bases at V and 9 bases at J, with 10 bases between. The CDR3 nucleotides read TGTGCCAGCTCACCAGGGGGTGCTCAAGCTTTCTTT. It yields the protein CASSPGGAQAFF.

This chain connects TRBV9 to TRBJ2-2; TRBD1 matches 7 bases. The germline gives CDR1 SGDLS, CDR2 YYNGEE. V lost 4 bases and J lost 6; bases outside the gene matches: 15. CDR3 length: 17 residues. CDR3 sequence (DNA): TGTGCCAGCAGCCCTCCCCCGAGACAGGGTTATCCCGGGGAGCTGTTTTTT. Amino acid sequence: CASSPPPRQGYPGELFF.

The chain has TRBV29-1 and TRBJ2-7; maybe TRBD2 (6 bases). The germline V gene encodes CDR1 SQVTM and CDR2 ANQGSEA. The CDR3 runs 14 residues. Trimming left V 4 bases short and J 3 bases short, with 16 bases between. DNA for the CDR3: TGCAGCGTTGCAACTAGCATCGGAATCTACGAGCAGTACTTC. Residues: CSVATSIGIYEQYF.

The chain links TRBV10-1 to TRBJ1-2, with D unclear. V lost 4 bases and J lost 4, with 19 bases in between. The germline gives CDR1 WNHNN, CDR2 SYGVQD (reference sequence). The CDR3 is 16 amino acids. CDR3 amino acids: CASSVPLRSKTYGYTF. The CDR3 coding sequence is TGCGCCAGCAGTGTGCCGTTAAGATCAAAGACCTATGGCTACACCTTC.

In this sample, this clone turned up once. This chain uses TRBV5-1 with TRBJ1-4; D uncertain. Germline V gene lookup returns CDR1 SGHRS and CDR2 YFSETQ. The CDR3 has 13 residues. Trimming cost V 2 bases and J 6 bases, with 8 bases left between them. In DNA form, the CDR3 reads TGCGCCAGCAGCTTTCGATCTTATGAAAAACTGTTTTTT. It yields the protein CASSFRSYEKLFF.

This rearrangement joins TRBV7-8 to TRBJ2-2; D is possibly TRBD1 (6 bases). The V gene lost 4 bases and the J gene lost 2 bases, with 11 bases spanning the gap. CDR3 length: 15 residues. Germline assignment: CDR1 SGHVS and CDR2 FQNEAQ. The CDR3 protein is CASSSWTVNTGELFF. In nucleotides, the CDR3 is TGTGCCAGCAGCTCCTGGACAGTAAACACCGGGGAGCTGTTTTTT.

This chain connects TRBV6-1 to TRBJ1-2; D gene ambiguous. The germline V and J ends were trimmed by 5 bases and 0 bases, with 7 bases remaining between them. The germline CDR1 and CDR2 sequences are MNHNS and SASEGT. CDR3 length: 13 amino acids. The CDR3 reads CASSPTANYGYTF. The CDR3 DNA reads TGTGCCAGCAGTCCAACAGCTAACTATGGCTACACCTTC.

The rearrangement links TRBV19 to TRBJ2-7, with a possible D match to TRBD1 (5 bases). V was clipped by 1 base and J by 2 bases, with 15 bases between them. The CDR3 has 16 amino acids. Germline-derived CDR1 and CDR2 are LNHDA and SQIVND (reference sequence). The CDR3 region is CASSIGFGKGAYEQYF. Written as DNA, the CDR3 is TGTGCCAGTAGTATAGGCTTTGGAAAAGGGGCCTACGAGCAGTACTTC.

The CDR3 is CASSGLGYTF. DNA for the CDR3: TGTGCCAGCTCCGGGCTGGGCTACACCTTC. The chain joins TRBV5-6 to TRBJ1-2; D uncertain. Germline lookup yields CDR1 SGHDT and CDR2 YYEEEE. V was pared by 7 bases and J by 8 bases, with 9 bases between. The CDR3 has 10 residues.

This sequence joins TRBV10-1 and TRBJ2-1; no clear D. Germline-derived CDR1 and CDR2 are WNHNN and SYGVQD (reference sequence). V was cut by 1 base and J by 7 bases, with 8 bases left in between. This CDR3 is 13 amino acids long. CDR3 sequence (DNA): TGCGCCAGCAGTGAGTATCGCGAAAATGAGCAGTTCTTC. Translated, it gives CASSEYRENEQFF.

In nucleotides, the CDR3 is TGTGCCAGCAGCTTAGGGATGAACACTGAAGCTTTCTTT. Amino acids: CASSLGMNTEAFF. The chain has TRBV7-2 and TRBJ1-1; D is uncertain. CDR3 size: 13 residues. V lost 1 base and J 0 bases, leaving 3 bases between the germline ends. The germline V gene encodes CDR1 SGHTA and CDR2 FQGNSA.

The chain employs TRBV25-1 and TRBJ2-2; 8 bases are shared with TRBD1. This CDR3 contains 16 residues. CDR1 is MGHDK and CDR2 is SYGVNS in the germline V gene. The junction had 9 bases not matched to a gene; V was cut back by 3 bases and J by 6 bases. The CDR3 here is CASSDSDRGRAGELFF. Written as DNA, the CDR3 is TGTGCCAGCAGTGACTCCGACAGGGGACGCGCCGGGGAGCTGTTTTTT.

The chain has TRBV19 and TRBJ1-2; tentatively, D is TRBD1 (5 bases). Germline CDR1 reads LNHDA; CDR2 reads SQIVND (reference sequence). The CDR3 consists of 15 residues. V gave up 5 bases and J gave up 0 bases, with 13 bases separating them. The CDR3 reads CASSSHRSANYGYTF. The CDR3, as DNA: TGTGCCAGTAGTTCCCACAGGTCTGCTAACTATGGCTACACCTTC.

The chain joins TRBV28 to TRBJ1-3, with TRBD1 as a possible D gene (6 bases). Germline V gene data show CDR1 as MDHEN and CDR2 as SYDVKM. V was trimmed by 5 bases and J by 4 bases, leaving 15 bases between them. This CDR3 region has 15 residues. The DNA for the CDR3 is TGTGCCAGCAGTGTGGGGGCCTTTGAAGGAAACACCATATATTTT. Translation gives CASSVGAFEGNTIYF.

The chain employs TRBV27 and TRBJ2-5; D is perhaps TRBD1 or TRBD2 (6 bases each). V was pared by 3 bases and J by 5 bases, with 13 bases between. This CDR3 has 14 amino acids. Germline CDR1 and CDR2: MNHEY and SMNVEV (reference sequence). The CDR3 DNA reads as TGTGCCAGCAGTTTGCTTAGGGGGAGGGAGACCCAGTACTTC. This translates into CASSLLRGRETQYF.

J is TRBJ1-1 and V is TRBV2; 7 bases align to TRBD1. Germline V CDR1 and CDR2: SNHLY, FYNNEI. This CDR3 is 13 amino acids long. V lost 5 bases and J lost 10; bases outside the gene matches: 10. CDR3 loop: CASSPTGQVGAFF. The CDR3 DNA reads as TGTGCCAGCAGTCCGACAGGGCAAGTGGGAGCTTTCTTT.

In its sample, this clone is large. The chain recombines TRBV2 with TRBJ1-1; 9 positions match TRBD1. Germline values: CDR1 SNHLY, CDR2 FYNNEI. CDR3 size: 15 residues. The ends lost 4 bases at V and 1 base at J; junction bases unmatched: 4. The CDR3 region is CASSGDRDQNTEAFF. CDR3 DNA: TGTGCCAGCAGTGGGGACAGGGACCAGAACACTGAAGCTTTCTTT. Complete variable domain (other parts from reference TRBV2 and TRBJ1-1): EPEVTQTPSHQVTQMGQEVILRCVPISNHLYFYWYRQILGQKVEFLVSFYNNEISEKSEIFDDQFSVERPDGSNFTLKIRSTKLEDSAMYFCASSGDRDQNTEAFFGQGTRLTVV.

The chain is built from TRBV18 and TRBJ2-5; possibly TRBD1 or TRBD2 for D (5 bases each). Trimming removed 6 bases from V and 3 bases from J, with 11 bases in between. Germline V gene lookup returns CDR1 KGHSH and CDR2 LQKENI. The length of the CDR3 is 13 residues. CDR3 protein: CASSKTAEETQYF. For the CDR3, the DNA is TGTGCCAGCTCGAAGACAGCGGAAGAGACCCAGTACTTC.

The chain is built from TRBV7-6 and TRBJ1-1, with 8 bases identical to TRBD1. Germline V gene data show CDR1 as SGHVS and CDR2 as FNYEAQ. J was trimmed by 4 bases and V by 6 bases; bases with no gene match: 7. This CDR3 contains 14 residues. The CDR3 loop is CASRETGAGTEAFF. The CDR3 bases are TGTGCCAGCAGGGAGACAGGGGCGGGCACTGAAGCTTTCTTT.

The rearrangement links TRBV27 to TRBJ2-3; D remains unclear. Per the germline V gene, CDR1 is MNHEY and CDR2 is SMNVEV (reference sequence). The CDR3 has 14 residues. Deletions cut 2 bases from V and 0 bases from J, with 6 bases between. CDR3 nucleotides: TGTGCCAGCAGTTTAACTGTTAGCACAGATACGCAGTATTTT. Its translation is CASSLTVSTDTQYF.

The chain recombines TRBV5-1 with TRBJ1-1, with TRBD1 matching over 7 bases. This CDR3 is 13 amino acids long. V shed 5 bases, J shed 2 bases, and the junction held 3 bases outside the gene matches. Germline V gene sequence: CDR1 SGHRS, CDR2 YFSETQ. The CDR3 DNA sequence: TGCGCCAGCAGGAGGGACAGCAACACTGAAGCTTTCTTT. Translated: CASRRDSNTEAFF.

This clone was detected only once. The chain couples TRBV19 to TRBJ2-5; 13 nucleotides line up with TRBD2. This CDR3 has 16 residues. The trim removed 5 bases at V and 2 bases at J, leaving 5 bases unmatched. CDR1 LNHDA and CDR2 SQIVND come from the germline V gene (reference sequence). The DNA of the CDR3 is TGTGCCAGTAGTCCTCTGGGACTAGCGGGGCAAGAGACCCAGTACTTC. Amino acids: CASSPLGLAGQETQYF. The variable domain in full, completed from reference TRBV19 and TRBJ2-5, reads DGGITQSPKYLFRKEGQNVTLSCEQNLNHDAMYWYRQDPGQGLRLIYYSQIVNDFQKGDIAEGYSVSREKKESFPLTVTSAQKNPTAFYLCASSPLGLAGQETQYFGPGTRLLVL.

The chain recombines TRBV7-7 with TRBJ2-1; a possible D gene is TRBD1 (6 bases). Germline values: CDR1 SSHAT, CDR2 FNYEAQ (reference sequence). V was clipped by 5 bases and J by 5 bases, with 13 bases between them. This CDR3 contains 14 residues. The CDR3 DNA reads TGTGCCAGCAGCGTCGGACAGAAAGACAATGAGCAGTTCTTC. Translation: CASSVGQKDNEQFF.

This chain connects TRBV11-2 to TRBJ2-7, with 7 bases fitting TRBD1. This CDR3 spans 13 amino acids. Trimming removed 5 bases from V and 3 bases from J; junction bases left unmatched: 4. Germline V gene lookup returns CDR1 SGHAT and CDR2 FQNNGV. The CDR3 DNA reads as TGTGCCAGCAGCCTCGACAGGGACTACGAGCAGTACTTC. It is translated as CASSLDRDYEQYF. The full variable domain, with the rest looked up from reference TRBV11-2 and TRBJ2-7, is EAGVAQSPRYKIIEKRQSVAFWCNPISGHATLYWYQQILGQGPKLLIQFQNNGVVDDSQLPKDRFSAERLKGVDSTLKIQPAKLEDSAVYLCASSLDRDYEQYFGPGTRLTVT.

The chain has TRBV6-1 and TRBJ1-1, with D unresolved. The CDR3 sequence is 12 residues long. Per the germline V gene, CDR1 is MNHNS and CDR2 is SASEGT. The V gene lost 8 bases and the J gene lost 4 bases, with 11 bases spanning the gap. CDR3 sequence (DNA): TGTGCCAGCGGTGGAGAGGGCACTGAAGCTTTCTTT. Translation gives CASGGEGTEAFF.

V gene TRBV5-1 combines with J gene TRBJ2-5; 8 bases match TRBD2. The CDR3 covers 15 residues. The germline CDR1 and CDR2 sequences are SGHRS and YFSETQ. The V gene end was trimmed by 0 bases and the J gene end by 3 bases; junction bases not matched to a gene: 4. CDR3 residues: CASSLELAAKETQYF. In DNA form, the CDR3 reads TGCGCCAGCAGCTTGGAACTAGCGGCTAAAGAGACCCAGTACTTC. Based on the CDR3 plus reference TRBV5-1 and TRBJ2-5, the full variable domain is KAGVTQTPRYLIKTRGQQVTLSCSPISGHRSVSWYQQTPGQGLQFLFEYFSETQRNKGNFPGRFSGRQFSNSRSEMNVSTLELGDSALYLCASSLELAAKETQYFGPGTRLLVL.